This TCR beta chain appears in the sequencing data of a study of shared clonotypes between healthy human individuals. General study findings and limits: Genetic and exposure-history diversity was limited by the small donor number.

DNA at 150 to 200 ng, roughly 30,000 T cell genomes, went into sorted-subset replicate PCRs. The table came from immunoSEQ multiplex PCR; TCRdb's copy has only in-frame clones and leaves some out. Among around 1.5 million clones listed, 98% were seen once. This clone was observed once. Its antigen is currently unknown. Within Nashville, Tennessee resided all donors, each a Caucasian adult. Germline loops: CDR1 SGHTA, CDR2 FQGTGA. Between the trimmed V and J ends, which lost 8 bases and 7 bases, there was a span of 14 bases. The CDR3 sequence is 13 residues long. This clonotype originated in a man younger than 40 in good health. The chain has TRBV7-3 and TRBJ2-2; D call uncertain. The sequenced sample consisted of naive CD4+ T cells sorted from blood. The subset was: CD45RA+ positively selected. The CDR3 spells CASSRYLIGELFF. For the CDR3, the DNA is TGTGCCAGCTCACGTTACCTTATCGGGGAGCTGTTTTTT. Supplemented by reference TRBV7-3 and TRBJ2-2, the full variable domain reads GAGVSQTPSNKVTEKGKYVELRCDPISGHTALYWYRQSLGQGPEFLIYFQGTGAADDSGLPNDRFFAVRPEGSVSTLKIQRTERGDSAVYLCASSRYLIGELFFGEGSRLTVL.